This TCR beta chain was identified during a study of human T cells and chemical hapten exposure. At the level of the study: The patch tests put 0.01% DPC on the skin of the upper back and were read 6 days later. The variation in per-sample TCR yields arose mainly from small differences in pooled library volumes.

This clonotype was observed many times. As to time point: pre-sensitization, week 0. Treatment given: therapeutic diphenylcyclopropenone sensitization with weekly scalp DPC. Patches went on only after blood had been drawn each time. TCRdb used MiXCR to reprocess the RACE reads, holding one entry per CDR3 protein. This table holds about 64,000 distinct CDR3 sequences, about 11% found once. The V and J ends lost 6 bases and 4 bases, in that order; junction bases with no gene match: 19. The CDR3 contains 18 residues. CDR1 and CDR2 (germline): LNHDA, SQIVND (reference sequence). The J gene is TRBJ1-1, the V gene TRBV19, with 8 positions matching TRBD1. The material was whole blood, obtained in connection with sensitization to the hapten diphenylcyclopropenone (DPC). The clonotype comes from a middle-aged woman with alopecia areata. Some clones in this sample may be carry-over from other donors' samples. CDR3 sequence: CASSPGRTGPKRGTEAFF. In DNA form, the CDR3 reads TGTGCCAGTAGCCCGGGGAGGACAGGGCCAAAAAGGGGCACTGAAGCTTTCTTT. The complete variable domain, with remaining parts taken from reference TRBV19 and TRBJ1-1, reads DGGITQSPKYLFRKEGQNVTLSCEQNLNHDAMYWYRQDPGQGLRLIYYSQIVNDFQKGDIAEGYSVSREKKESFPLTVTSAQKNPTAFYLCASSPGRTGPKRGTEAFFGQGTRLTVV.